This paragraph reports one TCR beta chain. This clone was recorded only once. The antigen it recognizes is unknown. No base quality values were provided; no much bigger clone lies one nucleotide off. The CDR3 regions of human TCRbeta chains were subjected to immunosequencing. As for the authors' bioinformatics: TCRs in the repertoires were matched against a reference library of SARS-CoV-2-specific TCRs that had been generated with the MIRA antigen-specificity platform. Breadth meant the fraction of unique TCRs that were SARS-CoV-2-associated, whereas depth meant the fraction of total T cells that were SARS-CoV-2-associated. Using the MIRA data, every spike-specific TCR was mapped to the spike region that the TCR reacted to and assigned to either a CD4 or a CD8 class. Log10-transformed breadth and depth values were compared by one-way ANOVA with Sidak's multiple comparisons tests. The table comes from immuneACCESS by way of TCRdb, which keeps in-frame sequences with V and J called. Part of the clones is missing from these tables; in studies checked, under half for an unresolved V gene and the rest for unknown reasons. V and J calls plus clone size are reproduced from that table; the DNA served to infer D and trimming. A total of approximately 84,000 clones appear in this sample, about four fifths of them only once. The ten largest clones add up to roughly 1.3% of the sample.

The label giving this sample's time point can be read as: about 28 days (+/-7) after the second vaccine dose. AZD1222 recipients with second doses at about 4 weeks or about 12 weeks were pooled, because spike-specific TCR depth and breadth did not differ between schedules. Vaccinee samples were obtained from the UK trials COV001 and COV002, which included a single-blind randomized controlled phase 2/3 trial of AZD1222 (ChAdOx1 nCoV-19) in healthy adults. For TCRbeta chain sequencing, PBMC samples were collected from trial participants at day 0 and at day 28 after the second dose. In the germline V gene, CDR1 corresponds to SGHTA and CDR2 to FQGNSA. The CDR3 numbers 15 residues from cysteine through phenylalanine. The entry retains the CDR3 DNA only, 45 bases that are in frame from base 1. V is shortened by 0 bases, J by 4 bases, and the region joining them spans 9 bases. These data belong to a study of T cell responses to AZD1222 COVID-19 vaccine (dated by TCRdb to the early 2020s). At the level of the whole study: A total of just over 230 trial participants underwent TCR sequencing, of whom more than 200 had received two doses of AZD1222 and about 25 had received two doses of the MenACWY control vaccine. Trial participants were enrolled into age subgroups of 18-55, 56-69 and 70-plus years, which contained approximately 150, 30 and 60 TCR-sequenced participants, respectively. The study at large found these results: Conclusions about previously exposed vaccinees are limited because only five to seven AZD1222 recipients were SARS-CoV-2 seropositive at baseline. Nearly half of unique spike-specific TCRs reportedly recognized epitopes outside regions mutated in the B.1.351 and B.1.1.7 variants. Spike-specific TCR breadth and depth rose significantly after two AZD1222 doses compared with day 0 and with MenACWY recipients. Most participants were white British and females outnumbered males, and the authors suggested that clonal diversity may have been underestimated. In the small 56-69-year group, the increase in depth fell short of significance, most likely because of low power. No day 14 peak-response samples were available, so repertoires were characterized only after the peak T cell response. The whole spike protein was spanned by vaccine-associated CD4 TCRs, and dominant responses were seen in regions 160-218 and 743-854.

The sequence came from an adult who received the AZD1222 COVID-19 vaccine. Sequencing used peripheral blood, obtained 28 days after the second AZD1222 dose. Recombination linked TRBV7-2 to TRBJ2-2; a tentative D match to TRBD2 spans 7 bases. Read as DNA, the sequence is TGTGCCAGCAGCTTAGCGGGAGGGGGCACCGGGGAGCTGTTTTTT. It translates to CASSLAGGGTGELFF.